This T cell receptor beta chain derives from a study of CD8 T cells in ankylosing spondylitis. Study outcomes and limitations: Within peripheral blood, clones linked to disease were CD8+ and relatively rare. Before this, some motif variants had been reported in reactive arthritis synovial fluid and blood. Ankylosing spondylitis blood appeared to carry a characteristic TCR beta motif of roughly 8 highly homologous variants.

The table lists this clonotype with a few counts. Its antigen is unknown. Germline V gene sequence: CDR1 DFQATT, CDR2 SNEGSKA (reference sequence). With 5 bases removed from V and 4 bases from J, the gap between germline ends came to 20 bases. CDR3 length: 15 residues. Using quantitative 5'-RACE with molecular barcodes, the authors made TCR beta libraries. MiXCR, run by TCRdb on the 5' RACE reads, gives a single entry per CDR3 protein. Among 700,000 to 850,000 distinct CDR3 sequences listed, approximately 12% were seen once. The source of this sequence is a male donor with ankylosing spondylitis. This chain links TRBV20-1 with TRBJ1-2; D is perhaps TRBD1 (6 bases). Sequencing was performed on blood, either unsorted or a sorted T cell fraction (not recorded which). In nucleotides, the CDR3 is TGCAGTGCTGAAAATACCGGGACAAACATCTATGGCTACACCTTC. Protein product: CSAENTGTNIYGYTF.